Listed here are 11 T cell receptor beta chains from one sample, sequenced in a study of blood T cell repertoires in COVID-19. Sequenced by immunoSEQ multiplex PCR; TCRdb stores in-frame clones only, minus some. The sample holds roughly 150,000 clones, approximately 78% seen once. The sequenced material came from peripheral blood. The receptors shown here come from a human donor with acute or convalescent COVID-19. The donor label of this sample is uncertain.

As DNA, the CDR3 is TGTGCCAGCAGTTTACAGATGAACTACGAGCAGTACTTC. This codes for CASSLQMNYEQYF. The chain links TRBV27 to TRBJ2-7; D uncertain. From germline, CDR1 is MNHEY and CDR2 SMNVEV (reference sequence). The CDR3 extends over 13 amino acids. Trimming cost V 2 bases and J 3 bases, with 8 bases left between them.

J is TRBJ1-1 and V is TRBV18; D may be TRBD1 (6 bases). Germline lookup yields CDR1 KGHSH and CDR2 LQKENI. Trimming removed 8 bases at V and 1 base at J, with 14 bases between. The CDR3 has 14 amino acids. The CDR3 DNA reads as TGTGCCAGCACCCGGACAGTTGGGAACACTGAAGCTTTCTTT. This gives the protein CASTRTVGNTEAFF. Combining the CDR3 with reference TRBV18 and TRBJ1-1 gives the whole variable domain NAGVMQNPRHLVRRRGQEARLRCSPMKGHSHVYWYRQLPEEGLKFMVYLQKENIIDESGMPKERFSAEFPKEGPSILRIQQVVRGDSAAYFCASTRTVGNTEAFFGQGTRLTVV.

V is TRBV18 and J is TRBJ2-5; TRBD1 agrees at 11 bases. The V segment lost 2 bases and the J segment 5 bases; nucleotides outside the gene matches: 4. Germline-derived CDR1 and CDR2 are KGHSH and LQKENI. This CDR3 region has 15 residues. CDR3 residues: CASSPGTGGTETQYF. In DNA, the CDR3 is TGTGCCAGCTCACCAGGGACAGGGGGAACGGAGACCCAGTACTTC.

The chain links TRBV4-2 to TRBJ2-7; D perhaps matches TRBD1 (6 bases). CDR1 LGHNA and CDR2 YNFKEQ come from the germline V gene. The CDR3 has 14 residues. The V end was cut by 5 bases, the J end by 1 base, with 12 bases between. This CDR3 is CASSGQSPSYEQYF. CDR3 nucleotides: TGTGCCAGCAGCGGACAGAGTCCGTCCTACGAGCAGTACTTC.

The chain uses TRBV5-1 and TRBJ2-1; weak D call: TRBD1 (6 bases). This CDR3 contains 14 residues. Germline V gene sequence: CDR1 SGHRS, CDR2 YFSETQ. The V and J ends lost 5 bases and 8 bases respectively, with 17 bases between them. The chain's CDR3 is CASRLQTGLDEQFF. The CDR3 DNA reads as TGCGCCAGCAGACTTCAAACAGGGTTGGATGAGCAGTTCTTC.

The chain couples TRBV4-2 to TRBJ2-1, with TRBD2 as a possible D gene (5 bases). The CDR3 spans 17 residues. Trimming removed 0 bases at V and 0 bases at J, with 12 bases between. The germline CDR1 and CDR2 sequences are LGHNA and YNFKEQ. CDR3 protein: CASSQDPGSGSYNEQFF. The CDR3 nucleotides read TGTGCCAGCAGCCAAGACCCGGGATCGGGCTCCTACAATGAGCAGTTCTTC.

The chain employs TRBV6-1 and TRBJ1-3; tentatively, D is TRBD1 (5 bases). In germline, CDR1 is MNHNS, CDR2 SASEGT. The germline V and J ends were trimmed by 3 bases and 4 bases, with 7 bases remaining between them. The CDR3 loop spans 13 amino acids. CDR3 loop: CASSDRAGNTIYF. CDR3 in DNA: TGTGCCAGCAGTGACAGGGCCGGAAACACCATATATTTT.

The CDR3 DNA reads TGTGCCAGCAGCCTACCGGGACAGGGTGGCGGGGAGCTGTTTTTT. The encoded protein is CASSLPGQGGGELFF. The chain joins TRBV5-4 to TRBJ2-2, with 9 bases matching TRBD1. The CDR3 loop spans 15 amino acids. Germline values: CDR1 SGHNT, CDR2 YYREEE (reference sequence). Trimming cost V 4 bases and J 7 bases; bases outside gene matches: 8.

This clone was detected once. The CDR3 loop is CASSTKYTSGGRDTQYF. The CDR3 bases are TGTGCCAGTAGTACCAAATACACTAGCGGGGGAAGGGATACGCAGTATTTT. This sequence joins TRBV19 and TRBJ2-3; 11 positions agree with TRBD2. After removal of 4 bases from V and 6 bases from J, the junction contained 12 bases not matched to a gene. CDR3 size: 17 residues. Germline CDR1 and CDR2: LNHDA and SQIVND (reference sequence).

CDR3 bases: TGTGCCAGCAGCCAATCTCGGGGGGCGGTACGAGAGACCCAGTACTTC. This gives the protein CASSQSRGAVRETQYF. V usage is TRBV3-1 (or the pseudogene TRBV3-2) and J usage is TRBJ2-5; a possible D gene is TRBD2 (7 bases). CDR3 length: 16 amino acids. V lost 2 bases and J 4 bases, leaving 17 bases between the germline ends. Per the germline V gene, CDR1 is LGHDT and CDR2 is YNNKEL (reference sequence).

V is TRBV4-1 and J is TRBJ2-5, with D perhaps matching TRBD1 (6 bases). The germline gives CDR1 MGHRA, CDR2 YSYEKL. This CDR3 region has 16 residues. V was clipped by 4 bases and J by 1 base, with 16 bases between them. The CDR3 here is CASSLARGGTQETQYF. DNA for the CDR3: TGCGCCAGCAGCCTAGCGAGAGGGGGAACCCAAGAGACCCAGTACTTC.